This T cell receptor beta chain comes out of a study of cytomegalovirus exposure and HLA in healthy donors. On the study more broadly: Approximately 85 million unique TCRs from HLA-typed donors made up an early data release. Study-wide results and caveats: Accurate predictions that matched the HLA-A and HLA-B alleles of most subjects were reportedly made from TCR beta sequences. Most of the TCR beta V segments (in an earlier analysis) were productive either about 87% or about 30% of the time. A reported reduction in N-insertions relative to the approximately 670-donor mean was seen in an Asian-associated ancestry cluster in a later analysis.

This clone was seen only a few times. Its antigen is not identified. Germline V gene lookup returns CDR1 MGHRA and CDR2 YSYEKL. CDR3 size: 15 residues. The V gene end was trimmed by 5 bases and the J gene end by 3 bases; junction bases not matched to a gene: 6. The PCR contained 60 Vbeta and 13 Jbeta primers. The method was immunoSEQ multiplex PCR; TCRdb's version includes in-frame clones alone and lacks a portion of them. Of 100,000 to 150,000 clones in the sample, 73% were seen once. The chain links TRBV4-1 to TRBJ1-3; 8 bases agree with TRBD1. The sequenced sample consisted of PBMCs. The sequence came from a man aged 55 to 70 in good health and CMV-seropositive. The CDR3: CASSIDRGYGNTIYF. The CDR3 nucleotides read TGCGCCAGCAGCATAGACAGGGGTTATGGAAACACCATATATTTT.